A selection of T cell receptor beta chains follows, all from one sample in a study of blood T cell repertoires in COVID-19. Only in-frame clones appear in the TCRdb table, and some are missing; sequencing was by immunoSEQ multiplex PCR. The sample has 240,000 or so clones; around 87% are singletons. Source material: PBMCs or T cells enriched from blood (not recorded which). The receptors were gathered from a middle-aged woman with acute COVID-19. Each CDR3 is given with its conserved first and last residue. A D gene is named only where the DNA matches it firmly. The size entry is marked missing in some rows and otherwise reads once, few, many or a size class.

TRBJ1-5 | . | TRBV7-8 | . | CASSLAHRDQPQHF | TGTGCCAGCAGCTTAGCGCATAGAGATCAGCCCCAGCATTTT
TRBJ1-2 | . | TRBV3-1/TRBV3-2 | TRBD1 | CASSQHGTGGTVYGYTF | TGTGCCAGCAGCCAACACGGGACAGGGGGGACTGTCTATGGCTACACCTTC
TRBJ2-7 | . | TRBV4-1 | TRBD2 | CASSQDEVGRVFDEQYF | TGCGCCAGCAGCCAAGACGAGGTCGGGAGGGTTTTTGACGAGCAGTACTTC
TRBJ1-3 | . | TRBV15 | . | CATSPTGSSGNTIYF | TGTGCCACCAGCCCAACAGGGTCCTCTGGAAACACCATATATTTT
TRBJ2-5 | . | TRBV6-1 | TRBD2 | CASSERGGTETQYF | TGTGCCAGCAGTGAGCGGGGGGGTACGGAGACCCAGTACTTC
TRBJ2-2 | . | TRBV5-1 | TRBD2 | CASSGTSGSVTGELFF | TGCGCCAGCAGCGGCACTAGCGGGAGCGTAACCGGGGAGCTGTTTTTT
TRBJ1-2 | . | TRBV5-1 | TRBD1 | CASSLGQGAGGYTF | TGCGCCAGCAGCTTGGGTCAGGGGGCAGGCGGCTACACCTTC
TRBJ2-1 | . | TRBV6-2/TRBV6-3 | TRBD2 | CASSYFGLADHNEQFF | TGTGCCAGCAGTTACTTCGGGCTAGCGGACCACAATGAGCAGTTCTTC
TRBJ2-1 | . | TRBV29-1 | TRBD2 | CSVATSGRGNEQFF | TGCAGCGTTGCGACTAGCGGGAGGGGGAATGAGCAGTTCTTC
TRBJ2-6 | . | TRBV6-4 | . | CASSAGSSSGANVLTF | TGTGCCAGCAGTGCAGGGTCTAGCTCTGGGGCCAACGTCCTGACTTTC
TRBJ1-1 | . | TRBV6-5 | . | CASSYGGNTEAFF | TGTGCCAGCAGTTACGGAGGGAACACTGAAGCTTTCTTT
TRBJ1-2 | . | TRBV2 | TRBD1 | CASSGQGLTGYTF | TGTGCCAGCAGTGGACAGGGCTTGACCGGCTACACCTTC
TRBJ1-1 | . | TRBV7-9 | . | CASSTVIPEAFF | TGTGCCAGCAGCACAGTTATTCCTGAAGCTTTCTTT
TRBJ2-2 | . | TRBV10-3 | TRBD2 | CAISERGGVTGELFF | TGTGCCATCAGTGAGCGGGGGGGAGTCACCGGGGAGCTGTTTTTT
TRBJ2-1 | . | TRBV11-3 | . | CASTTGGGSYNEQFF | TGTGCCAGCACCACAGGGGGGGGCTCCTACAATGAGCAGTTCTTC
TRBJ2-7 | . | TRBV7-8 | TRBD2 | CASSFFSGRAQEQYF | TGTGCCAGCAGCTTTTTTAGCGGGAGGGCCCAAGAGCAGTACTTC
TRBJ2-3 | . | TRBV4-2 | TRBD2 | CASSPGGDTQYF | TGTGCCAGCAGCCCGGGGGGGGATACGCAGTATTTT
TRBJ2-7 | . | TRBV27 | TRBD1 | CASSSPGTGLYEQYF | TGTGCCAGCAGTTCACCCGGGACAGGGCTTTACGAGCAGTACTTC
TRBJ1-6 | . | TRBV9 | . | CASSVEVGRSPLHF | TGTGCCAGCAGCGTAGAAGTGGGGCGGTCACCCCTCCACTTT
TRBJ2-3 | once | TRBV28 | TRBD2 | CASSPTGLAGTDTQYF | TGTGCCAGCAGTCCGACGGGACTAGCGGGCACAGATACGCAGTATTTT
TRBJ2-7 | . | TRBV11-2 | . | CASSLAGTYEQYF | TGTGCCAGCAGCTTGGCAGGCACCTACGAGCAGTACTTC
TRBJ1-2 | . | TRBV12-3/TRBV12-4 | . | CASSLGRNYGYTF | TGTGCCAGCAGTTTAGGGCGGAACTATGGCTACACCTTC
TRBJ2-3 | . | TRBV7-9 | . | CASSLDNTDTQYF | TGTGCCAGCAGCTTGGACAACACAGATACGCAGTATTTT
TRBJ2-5 | . | TRBV18 | . | CASSPSTRDRETQYF | TGTGCCAGCTCACCAAGTACCCGGGATCGGGAGACCCAGTACTTC
TRBJ2-3 | . | TRBV24-1 | TRBD2 | CATSGLAVGADTQYF | TGTGCCACCAGTGGGCTAGCGGTCGGCGCAGATACGCAGTATTTT
TRBJ2-2 | . | TRBV9 | TRBD2 | CASSVSSGGNGNTGELFF | TGTGCCAGCAGCGTAAGTTCGGGGGGGAACGGGAACACCGGGGAGCTGTTTTTT
TRBJ2-7 | few | TRBV7-3 | . | CASSLRGDDYEQYF | TGTGCCAGCAGCTTACGCGGGGACGACTACGAGCAGTACTTC
TRBJ2-3 | . | TRBV5-1 | TRBD2 | CASSTSGTEDTQYF | TGCGCCAGCAGCACTAGCGGGACGGAAGATACGCAGTATTTT
TRBJ2-1 | . | TRBV11-3 | . | CASSLENLRDNEQFF | TGTGCCAGCAGCTTGGAAAATTTGAGGGACAATGAGCAGTTCTTC
TRBJ1-4 | . | TRBV5-1 | . | CASSPLGQGEKLFF | TGCGCCAGCAGCCCCCTCGGGCAGGGGGAAAAACTGTTTTTT
TRBJ2-7 | . | TRBV5-6 | . | CASSFSPGTTASYEQYF | TGTGCCAGCAGCTTCTCCCCCGGGACAACAGCCTCCTACGAGCAGTACTTC
TRBJ2-3 | . | TRBV4-1 | . | CASSQEGSRADTQYF | TGCGCCAGCAGCCAAGAAGGCTCCAGGGCTGATACGCAGTATTTT
TRBJ1-2 | . | TRBV7-9 | TRBD1 | CASSLGDRGSISSYGYTF | TGTGCCAGCAGCTTAGGAGACAGGGGATCTATTTCCTCCTATGGCTACACCTTC
TRBJ2-1 | . | TRBV30 | . | CAWEAGVPDEQFF | TGTGCCTGGGAGGCAGGGGTGCCGGATGAGCAGTTCTTC
TRBJ1-1 | . | TRBV10-1 | . | CASSESEGFAEAFF | TGCGCCAGCAGTGAGTCGGAGGGGTTTGCTGAAGCTTTCTTT
TRBJ2-7 | . | TRBV9 | TRBD1 | CASSSRQGPFYEQYF | TGTGCCAGCAGCTCCCGACAGGGACCGTTTTACGAGCAGTACTTC
TRBJ2-2 | . | TRBV30 | . | CAWSVGGVPGELFF | TGTGCCTGGAGTGTCGGTGGTGTCCCCGGGGAGCTGTTTTTT
TRBJ2-5 | . | TRBV5-4 | . | CASSEDNPQETQYF | TGTGCCAGCAGCGAGGACAACCCACAGGAGACCCAGTACTTC
TRBJ1-2 | . | TRBV14 | . | CASSLTETYGYTF | TGTGCCAGCAGCCTCACAGAGACCTATGGCTACACCTTC
TRBJ1-2 | . | TRBV2 | . | CASSAAGWRGYTF | TGTGCCAGCAGTGCGGCAGGGTGGAGAGGCTACACCTTC
TRBJ2-1 | . | TRBV6-5 | TRBD2 | CASRGTTPYNEQFF | TGTGCCAGCAGAGGGACTACCCCCTACAATGAGCAGTTCTTC
TRBJ2-1 | . | TRBV27 | TRBD2 | CASRTSGSLEQFF | TGTGCCAGCAGGACTAGCGGGTCTCTTGAGCAGTTCTTC
TRBJ1-2 | once | TRBV2 | . | CASSEVARGYGYTF | TGTGCCAGCAGTGAAGTCGCAAGGGGCTATGGCTACACCTTC
TRBJ2-5 | once | TRBV10-3 | TRBD2 | CAISESEAAGVEETQYF | TGTGCCATCAGTGAGTCGGAGGCAGCGGGAGTCGAGGAGACCCAGTACTTC
TRBJ2-1 | once | TRBV7-2 | TRBD2 | CASSSHTSGIYNEQFF | TGTGCCAGCAGCTCCCATACTAGCGGGATTTACAATGAGCAGTTCTTC
TRBJ2-5 | . | TRBV10-1 | . | CASSESRGDQETQYF | TGCGCCAGCAGTGAGTCTCGTGGAGATCAAGAGACCCAGTACTTC
TRBJ1-3 | . | TRBV4-1 | . | CASSQGERGNTIYF | TGCGCCAGCAGCCAAGGGGAGAGGGGAAACACCATATATTTT
TRBJ2-7 | . | TRBV10-3 | . | CATKMDSSYEQYF | TGTGCCACAAAAATGGACAGTTCCTACGAGCAGTACTTC
TRBJ2-5 | . | TRBV19 | TRBD1 | CASSGQGARETQYF | TGTGCCAGTAGCGGACAGGGGGCGCGGGAGACCCAGTACTTC
TRBJ2-3 | . | TRBV7-8 | . | CASSPGGLTDTQYF | TGTGCCAGCAGCCCCGGGGGTTTGACAGATACGCAGTATTTT
TRBJ1-1 | . | TRBV9 | TRBD1 | CASTAGGPNTEAFF | TGTGCCAGCACTGCAGGGGGCCCAAACACTGAAGCTTTCTTT
TRBJ1-2 | . | TRBV18 | . | CASSPDRRDKGLYGYTF | TGTGCCAGCTCACCAGACCGCCGGGACAAGGGTCTCTATGGCTACACCTTC
TRBJ1-2 | . | TRBV19 | . | CASRPQPGFGGGYTF | TGTGCCAGTAGGCCCCAACCCGGGTTCGGGGGAGGCTACACCTTC
TRBJ2-3 | . | TRBV5-1 | TRBD2 | CASSLGLAGAPSTDTQYF | TGCGCCAGCAGCTTGGGACTAGCGGGGGCCCCTAGCACAGATACGCAGTATTTT
TRBJ1-6 | . | TRBV27 | . | CASSLLRDSPLHF | TGTGCCAGCAGTTTATTACGGGATTCACCCCTCCACTTT
TRBJ1-2 | once | TRBV24-1 | TRBD1 | CATSRTGGNYGYTF | TGTGCCACCAGCAGGACAGGGGGAAACTATGGCTACACCTTC
TRBJ2-1 | . | TRBV24-1 | TRBD2 | CATSDPRLAEEQFF | TGTGCCACCAGTGATCCCCGACTAGCAGAAGAGCAGTTCTTC
TRBJ2-1 | . | TRBV4-1 | . | CASSQGHARSSYNEQFF | TGCGCCAGCAGCCAGGGACATGCTCGTAGCTCCTACAATGAGCAGTTCTTC
TRBJ2-7 | . | TRBV2 | . | CASSDWRAEQYF | TGTGCCAGCAGTGATTGGAGGGCCGAGCAGTACTTC